A single T cell receptor beta chain is shown here with its context. Its matching antigen is unknown. Germline assignment: CDR1 SGDLS and CDR2 YYNGEE. The J segment lost 6 bases and the V segment lost 4 bases, leaving 3 bases of the junction unmatched. The CDR3 length is 15 residues. With 60 Vbeta and 13 Jbeta primers, the PCR was carried out. Repertoires were generated with immunoSEQ multiplex PCR, while TCRdb's copy carries only in-frame clones and drops some. Of about 250,000 clones detected, under 80% appear once; the ten largest clones hold 2% to 2.5%. These data are taken from a study of cytomegalovirus exposure and HLA in healthy donors. Findings of the study overall: An analysis done earlier found most TCR beta V segments productive about 90% or about 30% of the time. Certain indistinguishable V segments, among them TRBV6-2 and TRBV6-3, were excluded.

The sequence derives from a female donor in good health and CMV-seronegative. Input material: PBMCs. The V and J genes are TRBV9 and TRBJ2-2; 13 bases agree with TRBD2. Here the CDR3 reads CASSPTSGRSGELFF. CDR3 sequence (DNA): TGTGCCAGCAGCCCGACTAGCGGGAGGTCCGGGGAGCTGTTTTTT. The full variable domain, rest sourced from reference TRBV9 and TRBJ2-2, is DSGVTQTPKHLITATGQRVTLRCSPRSGDLSVYWYQQSLDQGLQFLIQYYNGEERAKGNILERFSAQQFPDLHSELNLSSLELGDSALYFCASSPTSGRSGELFFGEGSRLTVL.